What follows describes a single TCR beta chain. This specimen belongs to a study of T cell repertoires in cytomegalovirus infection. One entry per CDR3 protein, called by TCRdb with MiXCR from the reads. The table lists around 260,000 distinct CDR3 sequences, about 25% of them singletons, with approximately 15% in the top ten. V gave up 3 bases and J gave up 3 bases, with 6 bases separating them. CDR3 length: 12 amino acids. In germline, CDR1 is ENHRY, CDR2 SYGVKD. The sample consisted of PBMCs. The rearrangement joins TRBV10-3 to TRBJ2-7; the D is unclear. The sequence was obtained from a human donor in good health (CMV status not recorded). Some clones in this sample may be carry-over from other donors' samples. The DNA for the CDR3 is TGTGCCATCAGTGAAGGGAACTACGAGCAGTACTTC. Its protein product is CAISEGNYEQYF.